A selection of T cell receptor beta chains follows, all from one sample in a study of chemoradiotherapy in HPV16-positive cancers. Data came from immunoSEQ multiplex PCR; TCRdb stores just in-frame clones and leaves some out. The sample yields tens of thousands of clones, roughly 78% seen once. The sample was blood, taken from a patient who underwent chemoradiotherapy. The receptors stem from a human donor with HPV-associated anogenital cancer. Each CDR3 is given with its conserved first and last residue.

V	J	CDR3
TRBV6-1	TRBJ2-4	CAVAYEDIQYF
TRBV18	TRBJ1-2	CASSPLDRGHGYTF
TRBV11-2	TRBJ1-5	CASSLRQSTLYSNQPQHF
TRBV7-8	TRBJ2-1	CASSLGTRAEGGFF
TRBV6-6	TRBJ2-1	CASSSPGSLGNEQFF
TRBV2	TRBJ2-7	CASSEALTGRYEQYF
TRBV27	TRBJ2-1	CASSSRGRNEQFF
TRBV28	TRBJ1-5	CASSKGLGSSPYQPQHF
TRBV18	TRBJ2-2	CASSLIGTGTGELFF
TRBV6-1	TRBJ2-5	CASSRGHRETQYF
TRBV6-5	TRBJ1-2	CASSFSATGALYGYTF
TRBV5-1	TRBJ2-5	CASSLAGQAARETQYF
TRBV19	TRBJ2-1	CASSMAVAGGLNEQFF
TRBV9	TRBJ2-7	CASSGGPGTSGLVAEQYF
TRBV7-8	TRBJ2-7	CASSHLRGSYEQYF
TRBV27	TRBJ2-5	CASSRDRGEIETQYF
TRBV29-1	TRBJ2-2	CSVEDRRNTGELFF
TRBV15	TRBJ2-3	CATSRSRVGSDTQYF
TRBV7-9	TRBJ1-2	CASSVYSGITF
TRBV2	TRBJ2-1	CASSEVGGPSEQFF
TRBV11-3	TRBJ2-2	CASSLSGVLVGELFF
TRBV5-1	TRBJ2-7	CASSLAIRGGLEQYF
TRBV7-3	TRBJ2-3	CASSLAHTDTQYF
TRBV6-1	TRBJ1-3	CASSDGSGNTIYF
TRBV9	TRBJ1-1	CASSVAAGGTEAFF
TRBV15	TRBJ1-5	CATSRKQEDQPQHF
TRBV7-2	TRBJ2-2	CASSFQRNTGELFF
TRBV7-3	TRBJ1-4	CASSPEGGQRLFF
TRBV19	TRBJ1-1	CASSIGSTHRTEAFF
TRBV5-1	TRBJ2-3	CASSWDSSSTDTQYF
TRBV7-8	TRBJ1-5	CASSQGRRQPQHF
TRBV4-1	TRBJ1-5	CASSPGVASNQPQHF
TRBV6-5	TRBJ2-3	CASSEQISTDTQYF